The rows below give T cell receptor beta chains drawn from one sample of a study of naive and memory T cell subsets. TCRdb re-analysed the UMI-ligation and nested PCR reads in MiXCR, keeping a single row per CDR3 protein. The sample shows roughly 24,000 distinct CDR3 sequences, over 7% of them seen only once. Sequenced: central memory CD8+ T cells from blood. The receptors were gathered from a human donor in good health. CDR3s include the opening cysteine and the closing phenylalanine or tryptophan. The D gene is left open where the match is weak. The size of a clone is reported for some rows only, either as once, few or many, or as a class for expanded clones.

TGTGCCAGCAGTGATACTAGCGGGAGTACCGATGAGCAGTTCTTC,CASSDTSGSTDEQFF,TRBJ2-1,few,TRBV6-1,TRBD2
TGTGCCAGCAGCTTACTGTTTGGGCAGGACAATGAGCAGTTCTTC,CASSLLFGQDNEQFF,TRBJ2-1,few,TRBV7-6,NA
TGTGCCAGCAGCTTCTTGGGGCCGAATTCACCCCTCCACTTT,CASSFLGPNSPLHF,TRBJ1-6,few,TRBV7-9,NA
TGTGCCAGCAGCTCGGAGCCCACCGGGGAGCTGTTTTTT,CASSSEPTGELFF,TRBJ2-2,many,TRBV11-2,NA
TGTGCCAGCAGCCGGTGGTCTGACGAGCAGTACTTC,CASSRWSDEQYF,TRBJ2-7,NA,TRBV11-2,NA
TGCAGTGCTAGAGCTCCACAAATGAACACTGAAGCTTTCTTT,CSARAPQMNTEAFF,TRBJ1-1,NA,TRBV20-1,NA
TGTGCCAGCACCCTAGCGGGGGTATACAATGAGCAGTTCTTC,CASTLAGVYNEQFF,TRBJ2-1,many,TRBV28,TRBD2
TGTGCCAGCAGCCAAGGCTTCAGGGAGAAGAACACCGGGGAGCTGTTTTTT,CASSQGFREKNTGELFF,TRBJ2-2,many,TRBV3-1,NA
TGTGCCAGCAGCCAAGACTGGGGGACCCAGGGAGATACGCAGTATTTT,CASSQDWGTQGDTQYF,TRBJ2-3,NA,TRBV3-1,NA
TGTGCCAGCAGTGAAGTTGGGGGCGGCAATCAGCCCCAGCATTTT,CASSEVGGGNQPQHF,TRBJ1-5,medium-sized,TRBV6-1,NA
TGTGCCAGCAGTCTGACCGGGACAGAGATTTTTTACGAGCAGTACTTC,CASSLTGTEIFYEQYF,TRBJ2-7,medium-sized,TRBV12-3/TRBV12-4,TRBD1
TGTGCCAGCAGTGTCGGCGACGCTAACTATGGCTACACCTTC,CASSVGDANYGYTF,TRBJ1-2,many,TRBV25-1,NA
TGTGCCAGCAGCGTAGAACCGACGAGCTCCTACGAGCAGTACTTC,CASSVEPTSSYEQYF,TRBJ2-7,many,TRBV9,NA
TGTGCCAGTAGCGACACAGGGGTTACTGAAGCTTTCTTT,CASSDTGVTEAFF,TRBJ1-1,few,TRBV19,TRBD1
TGCGCCAGCAGCCAAGATTCGGGGGGGTACGAGCAGTACTTC,CASSQDSGGYEQYF,TRBJ2-7,few,TRBV4-3,TRBD2
TGCGCCAGCAGTGCGGGGCCCGGGACAGCTGACACAGATACGCAGTATTTT,CASSAGPGTADTDTQYF,TRBJ2-3,medium-sized,TRBV10-1,TRBD1
TGTGCCAGCAGTCCTACGAGGGCCCTACTTTACGAGCAGTACTTC,CASSPTRALLYEQYF,TRBJ2-7,many,TRBV28,NA
TGTGCCAGCAGTTTATCGCCTAGCGGCTCCTACGAGCAGTACTTC,CASSLSPSGSYEQYF,TRBJ2-7,many,TRBV27,TRBD2
TGCAGTGCTAGAGCCGTTGGGCAGATTCAGATTAGCAATCAGCCCCAGCATTTT,CSARAVGQIQISNQPQHF,TRBJ1-5,many,TRBV20-1,NA
TGTGCCAGCAGCAGGACTAGCGGGAGGCCAAACACCGGGGAGCTGTTTTTT,CASSRTSGRPNTGELFF,TRBJ2-2,few,TRBV27,TRBD2
TGCGCCAGCAGTGAGTGGGCTAGCGACGAGCAGTACTTC,CASSEWASDEQYF,TRBJ2-7,NA,TRBV10-2,NA
TGTGCCAGCAGCCAAGAACAGGGGAGCTCCTACGAGCAGTACTTC,CASSQEQGSSYEQYF,TRBJ2-7,few,TRBV4-2,TRBD1
TGTGCCAGTCGACAGGGAGGCACAGATACGCAGTATTTT,CASRQGGTDTQYF,TRBJ2-3,many,TRBV27,TRBD1
TGTGCCAGCAGCTCAACGGGACTAGCGTTACCCTACGAGCAGTACTTC,CASSSTGLALPYEQYF,TRBJ2-7,few,TRBV7-2,TRBD2
TGTGCCAGCAGCTTAGCTGTTGGGGCGGGAGCGTTGAATGAGCAGTTCTTC,CASSLAVGAGALNEQFF,TRBJ2-1,few,TRBV7-2,TRBD2